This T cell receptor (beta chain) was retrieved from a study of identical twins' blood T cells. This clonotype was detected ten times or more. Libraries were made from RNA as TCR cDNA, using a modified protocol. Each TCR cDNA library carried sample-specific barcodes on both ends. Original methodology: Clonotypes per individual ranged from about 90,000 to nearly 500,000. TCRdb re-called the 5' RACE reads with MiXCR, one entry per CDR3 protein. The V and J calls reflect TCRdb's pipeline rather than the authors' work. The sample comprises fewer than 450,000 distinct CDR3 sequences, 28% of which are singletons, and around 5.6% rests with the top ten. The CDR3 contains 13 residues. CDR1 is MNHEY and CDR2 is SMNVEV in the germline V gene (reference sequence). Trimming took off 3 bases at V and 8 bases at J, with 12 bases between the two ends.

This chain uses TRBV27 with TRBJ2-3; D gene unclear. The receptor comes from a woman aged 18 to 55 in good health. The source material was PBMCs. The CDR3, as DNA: TGTGCCAGCAGTTTTCGCCCGCAAATTACGCAGTATTTT. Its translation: CASSFRPQITQYF.